The 16 T cell receptor beta chains presented below share a single source sample, sequenced in a study of T cells expressing NK-cell markers (TCRdb year 2020). Preparation of the library involved 5' RACE. The sample was run on an Illumina HiSeq 2000. Following TCRdb reprocessing, every CDR3 protein sequence forms one entry, and DNA is not provided. The table of this sample itemizes some 600,000 distinct CDR3 sequences. The ten most abundant clones make up roughly 3.6% of the sample. Sequencing was carried out using blood T cells: a sorted CD56 or NKG2C T cell subset, CD4+ or CD8+ T cells, or bulk PBMC T cells (not recorded which). These receptors all stem from a man aged 18 to 30 in good health. Donor details come from another sample of the same person, matched by shared clones.

This chain links TRBV5-1 with TRBJ2-3; the D call of TRBD2 rests on TCRdb alone, since no DNA is present to check it. The CDR3 totals 15 residues. Germline V CDR1 and CDR2: SGHRS, YFSETQ. The chain's CDR3 is CASSLEAGYTDTQYF. Together with reference TRBV5-1 and TRBJ2-3, the CDR3 gives the full variable domain: KAGVTQTPRYLIKTRGQQVTLSCSPISGHRSVSWYQQTPGQGLQFLFEYFSETQRNKGNFPGRFSGRQFSNSRSEMNVSTLELGDSALYLCASSLEAGYTDTQYFGPGTRLTVL.

This chain links TRBV5-1 with TRBJ2-3; TCRdb names TRBD2, which stays unverified in the absence of DNA. The CDR3 loop spans 15 amino acids. Germline CDR1 SGHRS, CDR2 YFSETQ. This chain's CDR3 is CASVPSGISTDTQYF.

This rearrangement joins TRBV28 to TRBJ2-5; TCRdb picks TRBD2, but there is no DNA to check that call. Germline-derived CDR1 and CDR2 are MDHEN and SYDVKM. The length of the CDR3 is 15 residues. CDR3 amino acids: CASRDSGRVQETQYF.

The chain links TRBV2 to TRBJ1-1. Germline CDR1 is SNHLY and CDR2 is FYNNEI. The CDR3 length is 15 residues. CDR3 sequence: CASSGLRGANTEAFF.

The genes are TRBV28 and TRBJ2-2; TCRdb lists TRBD1, though no DNA is available to test this call. Looked up from germline, CDR1 is MDHEN and CDR2 is SYDVKM. There are 14 residues in the CDR3. The CDR3 reads CASRGERGTGELFF.

The V gene is TRBV7-2, the J gene TRBJ2-5; no DNA is available, so the TRBD2 call from TCRdb remains unchecked. This CDR3 contains 17 residues. Germline V gene lookup returns CDR1 SGHTA and CDR2 FQGNSA. The CDR3 protein is CASSLGSGRLPQETQYF. Supplemented by reference TRBV7-2 and TRBJ2-5, the full variable domain reads GAGVSQSPSNKVTEKGKDVELRCDPISGHTALYWYRQSLGQGLEFLIYFQGNSAPDKSGLPSDRFSAERTGGSVSTLTIQRTQQEDSAVYLCASSLGSGRLPQETQYFGPGTRLLVL.

CDR3 sequence reads: CATSRGQPNTEAFF. This chain connects TRBV15 to TRBJ1-1; TCRdb's D gene call, TRBD1, goes unchecked for lack of DNA. Germline lookup yields CDR1 LNHNV and CDR2 YYDKDF (reference sequence). The CDR3 extends over 14 amino acids.

J is TRBJ2-7 and V is TRBV5-1; TCRdb returns TRBD1, unconfirmable since there is no DNA. The germline V gene encodes CDR1 SGHRS and CDR2 YFSETQ. This CDR3 spans 14 amino acids. The CDR3: CASSPRDRDNEQYF.

The V gene is TRBV7-9, the J gene TRBJ2-5; checking the TCRdb D call of TRBD1 is not possible without DNA. CDR1 is SEHNR and CDR2 is FQNEAQ in the germline V gene (reference sequence). The CDR3 consists of 16 residues. The CDR3: CASSPGAWGIQETQYF.

The chain recombines TRBV24-1 with TRBJ2-6; absent DNA, TCRdb's TRBD1 call cannot be checked. The germline V gene has CDR1 KGHDR and CDR2 SFDVKD. This CDR3 spans 20 amino acids. The CDR3 loop is CATSGSWGQDLTSGANVLTF.

The chain uses TRBV10-2 and TRBJ1-2. This CDR3 contains 15 residues. Germline loops: CDR1 WSHSY, CDR2 SAAADI. The CDR3 is CASSESTPRKRGYTF.

The V gene is TRBV20-1, the J gene TRBJ1-4; with no DNA, the TCRdb D assignment of TRBD1 cannot be verified. Germline CDR1 reads DFQATT; CDR2 reads SNEGSKA (reference sequence). The CDR3 is 13 residues long. The CDR3 sequence is CSARPPTNEKLFF.

The chain recombines TRBV10-3 with TRBJ2-5; TCRdb designates TRBD2, a call that cannot be tested without DNA. The CDR3 covers 13 residues. Per the germline V gene, CDR1 is ENHRY and CDR2 is SYGVKD. CDR3 region: CAISDRGEETQYF.

The rearrangement joins TRBV10-1 to TRBJ2-1; TCRdb gives TRBD1 as the D gene, but with no DNA this cannot be confirmed. The CDR3 extends over 16 amino acids. Germline-derived CDR1 and CDR2 are WNHNN and SYGVQD (reference sequence). The CDR3 sequence is CASSDPSGTGFNEQFF.

J is TRBJ1-1 and V is TRBV25-1; lacking DNA, the TRBD1 call made by TCRdb goes unchecked. The germline CDR1 and CDR2 sequences are MGHDK and SYGVNS. The CDR3 is made up of 14 amino acids. CDR3 sequence reads: CASSVTGLGTEAFF.

The chain carries TRBV7-9 and TRBJ2-7. The CDR3 extends over 15 amino acids. Germline CDR1 reads SEHNR; CDR2 reads FQNEAQ (reference sequence). The CDR3 spells CASSLEGRLIYEQYF.